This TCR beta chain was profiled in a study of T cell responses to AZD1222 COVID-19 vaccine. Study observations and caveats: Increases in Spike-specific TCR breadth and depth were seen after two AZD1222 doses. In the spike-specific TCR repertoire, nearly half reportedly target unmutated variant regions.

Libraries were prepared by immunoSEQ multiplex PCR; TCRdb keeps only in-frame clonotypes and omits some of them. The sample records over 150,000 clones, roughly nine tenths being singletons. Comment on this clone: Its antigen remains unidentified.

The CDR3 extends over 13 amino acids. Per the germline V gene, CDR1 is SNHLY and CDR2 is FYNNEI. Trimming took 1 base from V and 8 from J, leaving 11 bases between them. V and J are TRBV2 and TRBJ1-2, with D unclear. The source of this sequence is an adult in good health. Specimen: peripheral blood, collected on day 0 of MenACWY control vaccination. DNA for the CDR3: TGTGCCAGCAGTGAAGGGACCATCAGGGGCTACACCTTC. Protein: CASSEGTIRGYTF.